Included here is one T cell receptor (beta chain) sequence, with context. Antigen: not known. These data belong to a study of blood T cells in healthy people across ages. Study at large: With template switching, about one barcoded beta molecule was captured per two T cells.

The CDR3 is 13 residues long. Germline CDR1 SGHTA, CDR2 FQGNSA. V shed 5 bases and J shed 5 bases, with 12 bases lying between them. Overall study findings and caveats: Long-lived donors exceeded aged donors in naive CD4+ cells and diversity.

The second PCR ran roughly 6 to 11 cycles with a sample-barcoded 5' primer and J-beta primers. TCRdb used MiXCR to reprocess the 5' RACE reads, holding one entry per CDR3 protein. Of hundreds of thousands of distinct CDR3 sequences in the sample, about 48% were seen once. The V and J genes are TRBV7-2 and TRBJ1-1; D unresolved. Sequenced: blood. The clonotype originates from a man younger than 45 in good health. The CDR3 bases are TGTGCCAGCAGCGCAACTAAGGGAACTGAAGCTTTCTTT. Its translation is CASSATKGTEAFF.